A single sample gave rise to the 18 T cell receptor beta chains below, sequenced in a study of OX40 agonist ivuxolimab in advanced cancers. Assay used: immunoSEQ multiplex PCR; TCRdb lists only in-frame clones, some missing. The sample carries roughly 15,000 clones, 86% recorded once. The specimen was CD4+ or CD8+ T cells sorted from blood, collected in a trial of the OX40 agonist ivuxolimab. These receptors all stem from an adult with an advanced solid tumor such as melanoma, head and neck, liver or kidney cancer.

This clone was seen just once. V is TRBV6-1 and J is TRBJ2-7, with D unresolved. Trimming took off 2 bases at V and 2 bases at J, with 4 bases between the two ends. Germline V gene lookup returns CDR1 MNHNS and CDR2 SASEGT. CDR3 length: 12 residues. The CDR3 loop is CASSEPPYEQYF. CDR3 coding DNA: TGTGCCAGCAGTGAACCCCCCTACGAGCAGTACTTC.

V and J are TRBV7-8 and TRBJ2-2; TRBD2 matches at 10 bases. This CDR3 has 16 residues. The germline CDR1 and CDR2 sequences are SGHVS and FQNEAQ. V lost 2 bases and J lost 6; bases outside the gene matches: 6. The CDR3 DNA reads TGTGCCAGCAGCTTACTCCCTAGCGGGAGTCCCGGGGAGCTGTTTTTT. Amino acid sequence: CASSLLPSGSPGELFF.

This clone is a singleton in its sample. This chain links TRBV5-5 with TRBJ2-6, with TRBD1 as a possible D gene (5 bases). V was shortened by 1 base and J by 0 bases, with 11 bases between the two germline ends. Germline CDR1 reads SGHKS; CDR2 reads YYEKEE (reference sequence). The CDR3 is made up of 17 amino acids. The CDR3: CASSLTGRSSGANVLTF. In DNA form, the CDR3 reads TGTGCCAGCAGCTTGACAGGCCGGAGCTCTGGGGCCAACGTCCTGACTTTC.

The gene calls are TRBV6-6 and TRBJ2-2, with D hard to call. The germline gives CDR1 MNHNY, CDR2 SVGAGI (reference sequence). Trimming shortened V by 0 bases and J by 1 base, and 3 bases separated the two germline ends. The CDR3 sequence is 14 residues long. The CDR3 protein is CASSYSGNTGELFF. CDR3 bases: TGTGCCAGCAGTTACTCTGGGAACACCGGGGAGCTGTTTTTT.

The CDR3 bases are TGTGCCAGCAGTTCCGGACAGTCTATATCCTACGAGCAGTACTTC. This encodes CASSSGQSISYEQYF. The V and J genes are TRBV7-8 and TRBJ2-7; weak D call: TRBD1 (6 bases). V was shortened by 6 bases and J by 1 base, with 16 bases between the two germline ends. Germline assignment: CDR1 SGHVS and CDR2 FQNEAQ. The CDR3 totals 15 residues.

This clone was seen only once. The V call is TRBV6-6, the J call TRBJ2-4, with D possibly being TRBD2 (6 bases). The V end lost 10 bases, the J end lost 1 base, and 17 bases lay between the germline ends. CDR3 length: 15 residues. Germline CDR1 is MNHNY and CDR2 is SVGAGI (reference sequence). CDR3 coding DNA: TGTGCCACAACTAGCACGGTTGGGGCCAAAAACATTCAGTACTTC. Amino acids: CATTSTVGAKNIQYF.

CDR3 sequence reads: CASSARGGAAETQYF. CDR3 nucleotides: TGTGCCAGCAGCGCCCGGGGAGGGGCGGCCGAGACCCAGTACTTC. This rearrangement joins TRBV7-2 to TRBJ2-5; 7 bases are shared with TRBD2. Germline CDR1 is SGHTA and CDR2 is FQGNSA. The CDR3 is 15 residues long. The V gene end was trimmed by 5 bases and the J gene end by 5 bases; junction bases not matched to a gene: 11. Together with reference TRBV7-2 and TRBJ2-5, the CDR3 gives the full variable domain: GAGVSQSPSNKVTEKGKDVELRCDPISGHTALYWYRQSLGQGLEFLIYFQGNSAPDKSGLPSDRFSAERTGGSVSTLTIQRTQQEDSAVYLCASSARGGAAETQYFGPGTRLLVL.

J is TRBJ2-2 and V is TRBV19, with TRBD1 as a possible D gene (6 bases). V was pared by 8 bases and J by 1 base, with 14 bases between. The CDR3 spans 15 residues. Germline V gives CDR1 LNHDA, CDR2 SQIVND (reference sequence). The CDR3 region is CASQPGTLNTGELFF. In nucleotides, the CDR3 is TGTGCCAGTCAGCCCGGGACATTGAACACCGGGGAGCTGTTTTTT.

The chain couples TRBV10-3 to TRBJ1-3; D is uncertain. Trimming stripped 0 bases from V and 3 bases from J, with 0 bases between. Germline V gene sequence: CDR1 ENHRY, CDR2 SYGVKD. The CDR3 is made up of 12 amino acids. CDR3 residues: CAISESGNTIYF. The DNA for the CDR3 is TGTGCCATCAGTGAGTCTGGAAACACCATATATTTT.

The V and J genes are TRBV6-6 and TRBJ2-1; 8 nucleotides match TRBD2. Germline-derived CDR1 and CDR2 are MNHNY and SVGAGI (reference sequence). The CDR3 runs 14 residues. The V gene end was trimmed by 5 bases and the J gene end by 7 bases; junction bases not matched to a gene: 7. The CDR3 region is CASSDSGARNEQFF. The CDR3 nucleotides read TGTGCCAGCAGTGATAGCGGGGCCCGGAATGAGCAGTTCTTC.

V usage is TRBV30 and J usage is TRBJ2-3, with unresolved D. The CDR3 runs to 14 residues. Deletions cut 5 bases from V and 0 bases from J, with 12 bases between. Germline values: CDR1 GTSNPN, CDR2 SVGIG (reference sequence). The CDR3 nucleotides read TGTGCCTGGGGCCCTGGAACTAGCACAGATACGCAGTATTTT. Protein: CAWGPGTSTDTQYF. The whole variable domain, remainder taken from reference TRBV30 and TRBJ2-3, is SQTIHQWPATLVQPVGSPLSLECTVEGTSNPNLYWYRQAAGRGLQLLFYSVGIGQISSEVPQNLSASRPQDRQFILSSKKLLLSDSGFYLCAWGPGTSTDTQYFGPGTRLTVL.

This clone was observed a few times. This chain uses TRBV5-1 with TRBJ1-5; 10 bases agree with TRBD1. Trimming removed 0 bases from V and 7 bases from J; junction bases left unmatched: 4. The length of the CDR3 is 15 residues. The germline V gene encodes CDR1 SGHRS and CDR2 YFSETQ. CDR3 region: CASSLGTGGAQPQHF. The CDR3 coding sequence is TGCGCCAGCAGCTTGGGGACAGGGGGTGCCCAGCCCCAGCATTTT.

This clone came up a few times. This sequence joins TRBV2 and TRBJ1-2; no definite D call. The germline CDR1 and CDR2 sequences are SNHLY and FYNNEI. Deletions cut 9 bases from V and 6 bases from J, with 11 bases between. The CDR3 is 11 residues long. CDR3 protein: CASTYYDGYTF. The CDR3 DNA reads as TGTGCCAGTACGTACTACGATGGCTACACCTTC.

This chain joins TRBV9 and TRBJ2-1, with TRBD2 matching over 9 bases. The CDR3 covers 19 residues. V gave up 0 bases and J gave up 2 bases; unmatched junction bases: 12. Germline CDR1 is SGDLS and CDR2 is YYNGEE. The CDR3 coding sequence is TGTGCCAGCAGCGTAGCTGGTGGGCCTAGCGGGATGGCCTACAATGAGCAGTTCTTC. It codes for CASSVAGGPSGMAYNEQFF.

In its sample, this clone was seen once. This chain links TRBV7-9 with TRBJ1-6; 7 nucleotides agree with TRBD1. Germline CDR1 is SEHNR and CDR2 is FQNEAQ (reference sequence). This CDR3 comprises 14 residues. V lost 5 bases and J lost 7; bases outside the gene matches: 5. The CDR3 region has the DNA TGTGCCAGCAGCCGGGACAGAACCAATTCACCCCTCCACTTT. It specifies CASSRDRTNSPLHF.

This chain joins TRBV18 and TRBJ1-1; 7 bases align to TRBD1. The CDR3 length is 14 residues. V lost 8 bases to trimming and J lost 5 bases; unmatched junction nucleotides: 11. Germline lookup yields CDR1 KGHSH and CDR2 LQKENI. CDR3 loop: CASTTSGGRTEAFF. CDR3 coding DNA: TGTGCCAGCACAACTTCAGGGGGGAGGACTGAAGCTTTCTTT.

This clone is categorized as medium-sized. The chain employs TRBV4-1 and TRBJ2-3; D ambiguous. Germline V gene lookup returns CDR1 MGHRA and CDR2 YSYEKL. This CDR3 is 13 amino acids long. V shed 4 bases and J shed 2 bases, with 7 bases lying between them. CDR3: CASSRANTDTQYF. DNA for the CDR3: TGCGCCAGCAGCCGAGCCAACACAGATACGCAGTATTTT.

A few counts support this clone. The chain has TRBV7-7 and TRBJ2-3; D is undetermined. Germline V CDR1 and CDR2: SSHAT, FNYEAQ (reference sequence). The CDR3 extends over 15 amino acids. Trimming cost V 6 bases and J 0 bases, with 13 bases left between them. Written as DNA, the CDR3 is TGTGCCAGCAGTCGCGGAGAGGCTAGCACAGATACGCAGTATTTT. It yields the protein CASSRGEASTDTQYF.